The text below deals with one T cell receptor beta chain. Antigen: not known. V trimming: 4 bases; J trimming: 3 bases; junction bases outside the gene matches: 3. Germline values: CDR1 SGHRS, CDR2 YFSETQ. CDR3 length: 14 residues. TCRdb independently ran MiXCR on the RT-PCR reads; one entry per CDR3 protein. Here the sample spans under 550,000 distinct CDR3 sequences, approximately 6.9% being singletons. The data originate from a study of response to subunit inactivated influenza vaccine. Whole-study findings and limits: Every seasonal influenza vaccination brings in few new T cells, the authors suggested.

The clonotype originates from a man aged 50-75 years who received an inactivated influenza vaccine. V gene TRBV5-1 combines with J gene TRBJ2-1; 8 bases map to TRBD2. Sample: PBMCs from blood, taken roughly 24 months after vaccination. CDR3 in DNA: TGCGCCAGCAGCCGGCGGGGGGACTACAATGAGCAGTTCTTC. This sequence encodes CASSRRGDYNEQFF.